The next 31 T cell receptor beta chains were all read from a single sample in a study of naive and memory T cell subsets. Study results and limitations: Possibly reflecting memory cells re-expressing CD45RA, a few larger clonotypes occurred in naive repertoires, especially CD8.

For these TCRs, the target antigens are not known. The beta constant-region primer was an equimolar mix of two oligonucleotides covering TRBC1 and TRBC2. The ligated cDNA underwent four PCR rounds using SP2 and nested alpha and beta constant-region primers. MiXCR, applied by TCRdb to the UMI-ligation and nested PCR reads, yields one record per CDR3 protein. The repertoire consists of tens of thousands of distinct CDR3 sequences, with about 11% occurring once and the leading ten covering 0.13%. Sample: naive CD4+ T cells from blood. The source of these receptors is a human donor in good health.

The chain combines TRBV12-3 or TRBV12-4 with TRBJ2-6, with D tentatively TRBD2 (7 bases). Trimming removed 2 bases from V and 0 bases from J, with 8 bases in between. CDR3 length: 16 amino acids. CDR3 protein: CASSLRGASGANVLTF. DNA for the CDR3: TGTGCCAGCAGTTTACGGGGGGCCTCTGGGGCCAACGTCCTGACTTTC.

J is TRBJ2-6 and V is TRBV6-6; either TRBD1 or TRBD2 may supply D (5 bases each). The V end lost 6 bases, the J end lost 2 bases, and 11 bases lay between the germline ends. The CDR3 length is 15 residues. CDR1 is MNHNY, CDR2 SVGAGI, per germline (reference sequence). CDR3 in DNA: TGTGCCAGCAGACCTGGGGGTCCTGGGGCCAACGTCCTGACTTTC. Protein product: CASRPGGPGANVLTF.

The chain carries TRBV20-1 and TRBJ1-6; D gene ambiguous. Germline values: CDR1 DFQATT, CDR2 SNEGSKA (reference sequence). The CDR3 length is 14 residues. V lost 5 bases and J lost 7, with 15 bases in between. The CDR3 nucleotides read TGCAGTGCTGTTATTGGTCGAGTGAATTCACCCCTCCACTTT. The encoded protein is CSAVIGRVNSPLHF.

This clonotype was recorded a few times. The V and J genes are TRBV20-1 and TRBJ2-7, with a possible D match to TRBD2 (5 bases). The CDR3 is 15 residues long. Germline V CDR1 and CDR2: DFQATT, SNEGSKA (reference sequence). V was trimmed by 0 bases and J by 4 bases, leaving 16 bases between them. The CDR3 loop reads CSARDSSGNPYEQYF. The CDR3 DNA is TGCAGTGCTAGAGATTCATCGGGAAACCCTTACGAGCAGTACTTC.

This clonotype came up a few times. This chain joins TRBV7-9 and TRBJ1-1; tentatively, D is TRBD1 (5 bases). Germline V lookup: CDR1 SEHNR, CDR2 FQNEAQ (reference sequence). The ends were cut back, 5 bases at V and 1 base at J, with 11 bases in the middle. The CDR3 runs 14 residues. The CDR3 nucleotides read TGTGCCAGCAGCGCGTCGACAGCGAACACTGAAGCTTTCTTT. Protein product: CASSASTANTEAFF.

The V call is TRBV29-1, the J call TRBJ2-7; the match to TRBD1 covers 9 bases. Germline V gene lookup returns CDR1 SQVTM and CDR2 ANQGSEA. The ends lost 3 bases at V and 4 bases at J; junction bases unmatched: 16. The CDR3 contains 17 residues. This CDR3 is CSVEGLGTGWEIYEQYF. CDR3 nucleotides: TGCAGCGTTGAGGGGCTAGGGACAGGGTGGGAGATTTACGAGCAGTACTTC.

This clonotype has ten or more counts. The chain employs TRBV14 and TRBJ2-5; D perhaps matches TRBD1 (6 bases). Germline-derived CDR1 and CDR2 are SGHDN and FVKESK. The CDR3 runs 12 residues. V was cut by 8 bases and J by 7 bases, with 14 bases left in between. CDR3 nucleotides: TGTGCCAGCTCCTCTAAGGGGGTGACCCAGTACTTC. It specifies CASSSKGVTQYF.

This clonotype was counted a few times. V gene TRBV6-6 combines with J gene TRBJ2-5; 8 bases match TRBD2. The CDR3 totals 13 residues. Unmatched junction bases numbered 1, after V lost 7 bases and J lost 0 bases. CDR1 is MNHNY and CDR2 is SVGAGI in the germline V gene (reference sequence). This CDR3 is CASKRGNQETQYF. CDR3 DNA sequence: TGTGCCAGCAAGCGGGGGAACCAAGAGACCCAGTACTTC.

The chain recombines TRBV28 with TRBJ1-2; 9 bases are a match to TRBD1. V was pared by 5 bases and J by 4 bases, with 14 bases of the junction left unmatched. The CDR3 length is 17 residues. The V gene's germline CDR1 is MDHEN and CDR2 SYDVKM. CDR3 residues: CASSINRGHPVAYGYTF. The CDR3 bases are TGTGCCAGCAGTATAAACAGGGGGCACCCCGTTGCCTATGGCTACACCTTC.

This clonotype turned up a few times. The chain uses TRBV20-1 and TRBJ1-1; 8 nucleotides match TRBD1. The CDR3 contains 14 residues. Germline V gene lookup returns CDR1 DFQATT and CDR2 SNEGSKA (reference sequence). With 5 bases clipped from V and 1 base from J, the junction kept 6 bases outside the gene matches. This chain's CDR3 is CSARYGQGNTEAFF. The CDR3 DNA is TGCAGTGCTCGTTACGGACAGGGGAACACTGAAGCTTTCTTT.

This clonotype has only a few counts. CDR3 region: CASSRSGGPYEQYF. As DNA, the CDR3 is TGTGCCAGCAGCCGTTCAGGGGGCCCCTACGAGCAGTACTTC. The rearrangement uses TRBV3-1 and TRBJ2-7, with TRBD1 matching 8 bases. V trimming: 4 bases; J trimming: 2 bases; junction bases outside the gene matches: 4. CDR3 length: 14 amino acids. Germline CDR1 and CDR2: LGHDT and YNNKEL (reference sequence).

This clonotype has at least ten counts. The chain employs TRBV24-1 and TRBJ2-7; D call uncertain. Per germline, CDR1 KGHDR and CDR2 SFDVKD. The CDR3 totals 15 residues. Trimming stripped 3 bases from V and 4 bases from J, with 15 bases between. CDR3 sequence (DNA): TGTGCCACCAGTGATCCCCGGGCTACGTCGTACGAGCAGTACTTC. Its translation: CATSDPRATSYEQYF.

This clonotype was seen a handful of times. J is TRBJ2-1 and V is TRBV4-3; the D gene is possibly TRBD2 (6 bases). Germline CDR1 is LGHNA and CDR2 is YSLEER. The CDR3 extends over 14 amino acids. Trimming pared 8 bases from V and 8 bases from J, leaving 19 bases between. The CDR3 DNA sequence: TGCGCCAGCTCACGCGGGACCGGGGTGGATGAGCAGTTCTTC. Its protein is CASSRGTGVDEQFF.

This rearrangement joins TRBV14 to TRBJ1-1, with no clear D. Per the germline V gene, CDR1 is SGHDN and CDR2 is FVKESK. The germline V and J ends were trimmed by 2 bases and 4 bases, with 14 bases remaining between them. CDR3 length equals 15 residues. The chain's CDR3 is CASSQREEMITEAFF. For the CDR3, the DNA is TGTGCCAGCAGCCAAAGGGAGGAAATGATCACTGAAGCTTTCTTT.

This clonotype appeared a few times. The rearrangement links TRBV13 to TRBJ2-7; 14 bases map to TRBD2. CDR1 is PRHDT, CDR2 FYEKMQ, per germline (reference sequence). This CDR3 is 18 amino acids long. The trim removed 5 bases at V and 0 bases at J, leaving 9 bases unmatched. This CDR3 reads CASSPLRGTSGSSYEQYF. CDR3 in DNA: TGTGCCAGCAGCCCTCTTCGGGGGACTAGCGGGAGCTCCTACGAGCAGTACTTC.

This rearrangement joins TRBV18 to TRBJ1-1; D ambiguous. Trimming pared 3 bases from V and 8 bases from J, leaving 10 bases between. The CDR3 loop spans 12 amino acids. Germline V gene lookup returns CDR1 KGHSH and CDR2 LQKENI. The CDR3 loop is CASSPEEGEAFF. For the CDR3, the DNA is TGTGCCAGCTCACCGGAGGAGGGAGAAGCTTTCTTT.

This clonotype was observed many times. This chain links TRBV14 with TRBJ1-4; unclear D gene. The CDR3 is 16 residues long. Germline values: CDR1 SGHDN, CDR2 FVKESK. V lost 4 bases and J 8 bases, leaving 20 bases between the germline ends. The CDR3 region is CASSRGKTGVFEKLFF. CDR3 bases: TGTGCCAGCAGCCGCGGAAAGACCGGGGTGTTCGAAAAACTGTTTTTT. Looking up the rest from reference TRBV14 and TRBJ1-4 gives the full variable domain: EAGVTQFPSHSVIEKGQTVTLRCDPISGHDNLYWYRRVMGKEIKFLLHFVKESKQDESGMPNNRFLAERTGGTYSTLKVQPAELEDSGVYFCASSRGKTGVFEKLFFGSGTQLSVL.

The chain couples TRBV28 to TRBJ1-2, with D possibly matching TRBD1 (6 bases). CDR3 length equals 16 residues. Trimming took off 3 bases at V and 8 bases at J, with 22 bases between the two ends. CDR1 is MDHEN and CDR2 is SYDVKM in the germline V gene. The CDR3 bases are TGTGCCAGCAGTTTGGGGGGCGGGACACCAACGCGAGGCTACACCTTC. This gives the protein CASSLGGGTPTRGYTF.

The chain links TRBV6-5 to TRBJ1-6, with D unclear. Trimming shortened V by 7 bases and J by 7 bases, and 11 bases separated the two germline ends. This CDR3 is 13 amino acids long. Germline CDR1 MNHEY, CDR2 SVGAGI. The CDR3 nucleotides are TGTGCCAGCAAAACAGATTACAATTCACCCCTCCACTTT. Its protein product is CASKTDYNSPLHF.

The chain recombines TRBV6-6 with TRBJ1-1; no clear D. The CDR3 length is 13 residues. V lost 7 bases and J 1 base, leaving 10 bases between the germline ends. In germline, CDR1 is MNHNY, CDR2 SVGAGI (reference sequence). The CDR3 protein is CASTSDPNTEAFF. In nucleotides, the CDR3 is TGTGCCAGCACCTCAGACCCGAACACTGAAGCTTTCTTT.

V is TRBV7-3 and J is TRBJ2-5, with 8 bases lining up with TRBD1. The CDR3 totals 15 residues. Trimming removed 1 base from V and 4 bases from J; junction bases left unmatched: 5. Germline V CDR1 and CDR2: SGHTA, FQGTGA. In DNA form, the CDR3 reads TGTGCCAGCAGCTTAAACCATGGACAGGGAGAGACCCAGTACTTC. Residues: CASSLNHGQGETQYF.

V usage is TRBV27 and J usage is TRBJ2-6; 11 bases line up with TRBD1. The CDR3 is 19 amino acids. Trimming took 5 bases from V and 0 from J; bases not matched to a gene: 9. Germline V gene data show CDR1 as MNHEY and CDR2 as SMNVEV (reference sequence). DNA of the CDR3: TGTGCCAGCAGTGGAACCGGGACAGGGGGACTCTCTGGGGCCAACGTCCTGACTTTC. This translates into CASSGTGTGGLSGANVLTF.

As to this clonotype: A read error may produce the germline difference seen at one junction end. The V and J genes are TRBV28 and TRBJ1-5; D unclear. The V gene's germline CDR1 is MDHEN and CDR2 SYDVKM. The CDR3 totals 12 residues. CDR3 residues: CASSTSGQALDF. In DNA, the CDR3 is TGTGCCAGCAGTACATCCGGGCAGGCTTTGGATTTT.

This chain links TRBV14 with TRBJ1-1; the D is unclear. Between the trimmed V and J ends, which lost 1 base and 3 bases, there was a span of 21 bases. The CDR3 is 18 residues long. The germline V gene has CDR1 SGHDN and CDR2 FVKESK. The CDR3 loop is CASSQGSARLLRYTEAFF. CDR3 DNA sequence: TGTGCCAGCAGCCAAGGGTCGGCACGGCTGTTGAGGTACACTGAAGCTTTCTTT.

This chain joins TRBV28 and TRBJ2-1, with 14 nucleotides matching TRBD2. This CDR3 has 17 amino acids. Germline assignment: CDR1 MDHEN and CDR2 SYDVKM. V gave up 1 base and J gave up 7 bases; unmatched junction bases: 6. Written as DNA, the CDR3 is TGTGCCAGCAGTTTATCCCGGACTAGCGGGAGGCAGAATGAGCAGTTCTTC. Translated: CASSLSRTSGRQNEQFF.

This clonotype turned up a few times. The rearrangement uses TRBV7-2 and TRBJ1-2; D unclear. Germline values: CDR1 SGHTA, CDR2 FQGNSA. The CDR3 has 15 residues. The V end lost 5 bases, the J end lost 4 bases, and 17 bases lay between the germline ends. The CDR3 DNA reads as TGTGCCAGCAGCCCCATATCCGGAGCCCCCTATGGCTACACCTTC. This encodes CASSPISGAPYGYTF.

The rearrangement uses TRBV3-1 and TRBJ2-2, with 7 bases aligning to TRBD1. Per germline, CDR1 LGHDT and CDR2 YNNKEL (reference sequence). The CDR3 covers 15 residues. V was pared by 6 bases and J by 4 bases, with 8 bases of the junction left unmatched. The CDR3 DNA reads TGTGCCAGCAGAGCGACAGGGTACGCCACCGGGGAGCTGTTTTTT. Translating it yields CASRATGYATGELFF.

This clonotype has ten or more counts. The J gene is TRBJ1-3, the V gene TRBV12-3 or TRBV12-4; D ambiguous. CDR3 size: 11 residues. The ends were cut back, 6 bases at V and 8 bases at J, with 8 bases in the middle. The CDR3 loop reads CASRKADTIYF. DNA of the CDR3: TGTGCCAGCAGAAAGGCAGACACCATATATTTT.

This clonotype was found a few times. This chain connects TRBV18 to TRBJ2-1; 7 nucleotides agree with TRBD1. Germline lookup yields CDR1 KGHSH and CDR2 LQKENI. The ends lost 3 bases at V and 6 bases at J; junction bases unmatched: 2. The CDR3 is 13 amino acids. In DNA, the CDR3 is TGTGCCAGCTCACCTGGGACAGCCAATGAGCAGTTCTTC. Translated: CASSPGTANEQFF.

The CDR3 coding sequence is TGCAGTGCTAGAGATCGTTGGGGACAGGCTCGCGAGCAGTACTTC. Translating gives CSARDRWGQAREQYF. V gene TRBV20-1 combines with J gene TRBJ2-7; the match to TRBD1 covers 8 bases. CDR1 and CDR2 from the germline V gene are DFQATT and SNEGSKA (reference sequence). V trimming: 0 bases; J trimming: 6 bases; junction bases outside the gene matches: 10. CDR3 length: 15 residues.

The rearrangement links TRBV6-5 to TRBJ2-1; D is possibly TRBD2 (5 bases). V was pared by 8 bases and J by 10 bases, with 15 bases between. Per germline, CDR1 MNHEY and CDR2 SVGAGI. The CDR3 consists of 12 residues. CDR3 in amino acids: CASRLGSGEQFF. The DNA of the CDR3 is TGTGCCAGCCGATTGGGTTCGGGGGAGCAGTTCTTC.